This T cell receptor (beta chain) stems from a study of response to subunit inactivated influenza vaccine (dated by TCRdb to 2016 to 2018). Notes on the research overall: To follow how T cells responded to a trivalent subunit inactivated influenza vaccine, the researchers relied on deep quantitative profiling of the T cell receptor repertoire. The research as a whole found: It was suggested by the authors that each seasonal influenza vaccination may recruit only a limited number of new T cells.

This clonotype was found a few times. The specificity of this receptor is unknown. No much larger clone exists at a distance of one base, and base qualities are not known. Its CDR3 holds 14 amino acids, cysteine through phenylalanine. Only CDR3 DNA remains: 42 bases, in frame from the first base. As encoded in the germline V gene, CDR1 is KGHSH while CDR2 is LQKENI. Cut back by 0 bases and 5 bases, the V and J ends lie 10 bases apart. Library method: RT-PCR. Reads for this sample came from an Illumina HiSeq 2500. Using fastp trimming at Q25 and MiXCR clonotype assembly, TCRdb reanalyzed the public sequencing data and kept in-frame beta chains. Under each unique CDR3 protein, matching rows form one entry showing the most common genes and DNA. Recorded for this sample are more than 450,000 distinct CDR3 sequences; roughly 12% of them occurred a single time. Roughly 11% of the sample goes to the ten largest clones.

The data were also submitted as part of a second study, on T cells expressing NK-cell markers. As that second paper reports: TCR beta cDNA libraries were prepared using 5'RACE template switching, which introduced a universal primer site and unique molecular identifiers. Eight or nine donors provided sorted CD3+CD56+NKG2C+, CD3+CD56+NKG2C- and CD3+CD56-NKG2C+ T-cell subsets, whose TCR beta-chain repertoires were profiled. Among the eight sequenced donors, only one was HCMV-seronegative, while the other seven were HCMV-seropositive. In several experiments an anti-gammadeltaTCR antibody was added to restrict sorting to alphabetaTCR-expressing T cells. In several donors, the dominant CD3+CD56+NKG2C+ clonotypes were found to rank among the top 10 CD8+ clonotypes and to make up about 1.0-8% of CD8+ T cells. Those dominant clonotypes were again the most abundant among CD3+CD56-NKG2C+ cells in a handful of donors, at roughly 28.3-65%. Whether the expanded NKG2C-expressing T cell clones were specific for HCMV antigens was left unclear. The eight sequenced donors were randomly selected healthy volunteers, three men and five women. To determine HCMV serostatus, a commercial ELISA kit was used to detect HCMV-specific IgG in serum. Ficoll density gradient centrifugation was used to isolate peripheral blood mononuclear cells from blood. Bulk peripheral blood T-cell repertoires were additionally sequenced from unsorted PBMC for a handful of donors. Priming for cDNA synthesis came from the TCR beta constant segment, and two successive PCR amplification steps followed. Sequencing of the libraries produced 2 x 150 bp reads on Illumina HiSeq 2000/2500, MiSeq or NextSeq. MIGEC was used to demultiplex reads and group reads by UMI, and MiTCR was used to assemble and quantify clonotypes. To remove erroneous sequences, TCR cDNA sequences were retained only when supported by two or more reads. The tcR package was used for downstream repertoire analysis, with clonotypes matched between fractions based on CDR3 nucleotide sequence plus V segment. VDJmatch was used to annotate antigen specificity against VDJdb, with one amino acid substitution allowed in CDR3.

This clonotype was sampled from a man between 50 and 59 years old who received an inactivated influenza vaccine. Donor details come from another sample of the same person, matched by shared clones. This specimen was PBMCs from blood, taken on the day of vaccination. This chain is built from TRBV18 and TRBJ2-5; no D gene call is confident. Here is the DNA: TGTGCCAGCTCACCACCAATGAGTCCCGAGACCCAGTACTTC. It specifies CASSPPMSPETQYF.